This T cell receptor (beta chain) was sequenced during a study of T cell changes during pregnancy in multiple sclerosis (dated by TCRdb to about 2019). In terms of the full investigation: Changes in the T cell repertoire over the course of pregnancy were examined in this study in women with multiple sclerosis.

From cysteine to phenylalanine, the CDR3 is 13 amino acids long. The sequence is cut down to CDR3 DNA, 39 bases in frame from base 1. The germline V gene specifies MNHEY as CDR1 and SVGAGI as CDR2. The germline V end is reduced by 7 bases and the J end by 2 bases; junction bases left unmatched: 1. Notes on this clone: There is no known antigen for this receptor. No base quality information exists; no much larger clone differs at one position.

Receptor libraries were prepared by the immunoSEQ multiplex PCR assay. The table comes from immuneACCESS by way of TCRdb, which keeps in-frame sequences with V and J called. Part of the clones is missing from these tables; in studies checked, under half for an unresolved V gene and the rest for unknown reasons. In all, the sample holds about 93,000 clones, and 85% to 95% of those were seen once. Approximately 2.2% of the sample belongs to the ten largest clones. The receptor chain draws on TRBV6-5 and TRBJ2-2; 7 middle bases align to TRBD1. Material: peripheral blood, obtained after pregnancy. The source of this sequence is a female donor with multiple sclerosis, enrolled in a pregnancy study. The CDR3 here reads CASKGGNTGELFF. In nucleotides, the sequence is TGTGCCAGCAAAGGGGGCAACACCGGGGAGCTGTTTTTT.